The clone carrying this T cell receptor beta chain turned up a few times. What it binds is not known. This sample was included in a study of T cells in Graves' hyperthyroidism and ophthalmopathy. The wider study: Before treatment of any kind, peripheral blood was taken at initial diagnosis. Findings and limits, study-wide: Among thyroid clonotypes expanded above 0.001, most also appeared in blood.

This CDR3 has 13 residues. CDR1 is PRHDT, CDR2 FYEKMQ, per germline (reference sequence). With 5 bases removed from V and 10 bases from J, the gap between germline ends came to 12 bases. TCR beta CDR3 region amplification was performed from RNA transcripts. Initially, a first-round RT-PCR of the TCR CDR3 employed the HTBI primer set. TCRdb itself ran the multiplex PCR reads through MiXCR, one entry per CDR3 protein. There are roughly 700,000 distinct CDR3 sequences in the sample; 12% to 15% occur only once, and roughly 10% lies in the top ten. Material: blood. This TCR derives from a woman aged 18 to 35 with Graves' hyperthyroidism. This chain links TRBV13 with TRBJ1-6, with a tentative D call TRBD1 (6 bases). The chain's CDR3 is CASSPGGESPLHF. The DNA for the CDR3 is TGTGCCAGCAGCCCCGGGGGCGAATCACCCCTCCACTTT.